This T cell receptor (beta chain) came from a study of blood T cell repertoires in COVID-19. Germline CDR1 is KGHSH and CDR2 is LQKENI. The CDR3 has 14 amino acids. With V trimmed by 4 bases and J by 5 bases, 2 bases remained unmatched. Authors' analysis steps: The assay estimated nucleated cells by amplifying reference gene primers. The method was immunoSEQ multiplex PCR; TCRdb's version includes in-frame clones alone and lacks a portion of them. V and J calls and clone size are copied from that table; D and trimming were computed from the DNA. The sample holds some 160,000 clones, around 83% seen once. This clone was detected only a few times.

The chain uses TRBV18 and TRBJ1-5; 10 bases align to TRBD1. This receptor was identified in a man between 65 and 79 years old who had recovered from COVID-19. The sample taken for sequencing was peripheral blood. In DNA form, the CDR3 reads TGTGCCAGCTCACTTGGGACAGGGGATCAGCCCCAGCATTTT. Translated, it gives CASSLGTGDQPQHF.